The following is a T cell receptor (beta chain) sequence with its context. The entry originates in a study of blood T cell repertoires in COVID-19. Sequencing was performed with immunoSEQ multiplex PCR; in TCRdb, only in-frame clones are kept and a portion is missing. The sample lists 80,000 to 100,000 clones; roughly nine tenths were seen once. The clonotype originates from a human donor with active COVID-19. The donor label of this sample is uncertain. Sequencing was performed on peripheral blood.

The DNA for the CDR3 is TGTGCCAGCAGCCAGGGACAGTTCTATGGCTACACCTTC. Encoded protein: CASSQGQFYGYTF. The chain carries TRBV3-1 (or the pseudogene TRBV3-2) and TRBJ1-2; 7 positions agree with TRBD1. After removal of 3 bases from V and 4 bases from J, the junction contained 2 bases not matched to a gene. Germline CDR1 LGHDT, CDR2 YNNKEL (reference sequence). CDR3 length: 13 amino acids.